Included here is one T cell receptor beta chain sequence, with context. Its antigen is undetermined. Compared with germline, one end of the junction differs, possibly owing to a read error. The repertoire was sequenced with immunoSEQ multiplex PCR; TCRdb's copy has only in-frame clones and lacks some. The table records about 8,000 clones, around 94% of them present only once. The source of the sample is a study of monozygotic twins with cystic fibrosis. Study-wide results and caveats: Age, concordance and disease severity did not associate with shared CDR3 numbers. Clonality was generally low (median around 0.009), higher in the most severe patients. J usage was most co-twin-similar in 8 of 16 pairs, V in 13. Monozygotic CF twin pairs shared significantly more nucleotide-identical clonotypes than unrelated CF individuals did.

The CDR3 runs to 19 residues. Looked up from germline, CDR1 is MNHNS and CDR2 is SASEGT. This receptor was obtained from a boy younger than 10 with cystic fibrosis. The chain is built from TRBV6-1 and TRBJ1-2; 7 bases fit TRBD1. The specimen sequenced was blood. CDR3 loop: CATSGKVQGQEKPLYGYTF. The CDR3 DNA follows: TGTGCCACCAGTGGAAAAGTACAGGGGCAGGAAAAGCCCCTCTATGGCTACACCTTC.